These 5 T cell receptor beta chains share one sample of origin, sequenced in a study of regulatory T cells in long-lasting Graves disease. Investigators prepared the TCR beta libraries by applying iRepertoire HTBI primers and Arm-PCR of CDR3 regions. TCRdb re-derived calls from the multiplex PCR reads in MiXCR, one entry per CDR3 protein. The sample contains about half a million distinct CDR3 sequences, roughly 22% of which appear only once. Indicated time point: persistent/refractory GD, antithyroid drugs over 5 years with positive TRAb. With RNA extracted from PBMCs as input, the TCR library was made. Sequencing used peripheral blood mononuclear cells (PBMCs), obtained when the disease was refractory, from a patient treated with antithyroid drugs. These receptor sequences come from a female donor with Graves disease.

This clonotype was counted ten times or more. This chain links TRBV2 with TRBJ2-7, with 14 nucleotides matching TRBD2. CDR3 length equals 17 residues. Germline trimming cut 6 bases from V and 3 bases from J; bases unmatched to any gene: 10. CDR1 is SNHLY and CDR2 is FYNNEI in the germline V gene. CDR3 sequence: CASRETSGGGPLYEQYF. The CDR3 DNA is TGTGCCAGCAGAGAGACTAGCGGGGGGGGACCACTCTACGAGCAGTACTTC. Based on the CDR3 plus reference TRBV2 and TRBJ2-7, the full variable domain is EPEVTQTPSHQVTQMGQEVILRCVPISNHLYFYWYRQILGQKVEFLVSFYNNEISEKSEIFDDQFSVERPDGSNFTLKIRSTKLEDSAMYFCASRETSGGGPLYEQYFGPGTRLTVT.

The chain uses TRBV7-2 and TRBJ2-3; TRBD2 matches at 10 bases. The germline V gene has CDR1 SGHTA and CDR2 FQGNSA. CDR3 length equals 15 residues. Trimming at V came to 4 bases and at J to 3 bases, leaving 4 bases not matched to a gene. CDR3 nucleotides: TGTGCCAGCAGCTCTCTAGCGGGGGAAACAGATACGCAGTATTTT. It yields the protein CASSSLAGETDTQYF.

This clonotype was counted ten times or more. This chain connects TRBV11-2 to TRBJ2-2; no definite D call. Per germline, CDR1 SGHAT and CDR2 FQNNGV. Trimming cost V 3 bases and J 7 bases, with 12 bases left between them. The CDR3 length is 14 residues. The CDR3 reads CASSFVRLGGELFF. For the CDR3, the DNA is TGTGCCAGCAGCTTTGTAAGACTCGGCGGGGAGCTGTTTTTT. Combining the CDR3 with reference TRBV11-2 and TRBJ2-2 gives the whole variable domain EAGVAQSPRYKIIEKRQSVAFWCNPISGHATLYWYQQILGQGPKLLIQFQNNGVVDDSQLPKDRFSAERLKGVDSTLKIQPAKLEDSAVYLCASSFVRLGGELFFGEGSRLTVL.

This clonotype came up many times. The chain employs TRBV11-2 and TRBJ1-1; D not resolved. V was clipped by 6 bases and J by 3 bases, with 14 bases between them. The CDR3 runs 14 residues. The germline V gene has CDR1 SGHAT and CDR2 FQNNGV. CDR3 in amino acids: CASRQNPGYTEAFF. CDR3 sequence (DNA): TGTGCCAGCAGACAAAATCCGGGGTACACTGAAGCTTTCTTT.

The chain carries TRBV9 and TRBJ2-7, with D unclear. Germline V lookup: CDR1 SGDLS, CDR2 YYNGEE. Trimming removed 0 bases at V and 6 bases at J, with 10 bases between. This CDR3 is built from 13 residues. Here the CDR3 DNA reads TGTGCCAGCAGCGTAGTCTCGGCAAGCGAGCAGTACTTC. Its protein is CASSVVSASEQYF. Together with reference TRBV9 and TRBJ2-7, the CDR3 gives the full variable domain: DSGVTQTPKHLITATGQRVTLRCSPRSGDLSVYWYQQSLDQGLQFLIQYYNGEERAKGNILERFSAQQFPDLHSELNLSSLELGDSALYFCASSVVSASEQYFGPGTRLTVT.